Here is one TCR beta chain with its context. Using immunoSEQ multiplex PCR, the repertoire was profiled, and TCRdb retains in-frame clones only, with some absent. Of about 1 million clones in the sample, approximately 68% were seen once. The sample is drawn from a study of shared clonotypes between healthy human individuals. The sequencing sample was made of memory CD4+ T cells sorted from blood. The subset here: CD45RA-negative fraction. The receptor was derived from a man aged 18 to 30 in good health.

The CDR3 spells CASSPPGQGDRDYEQYF. The CDR3 DNA is TGTGCCAGCTCACCACCGGGACAGGGTGATAGGGACTACGAGCAGTACTTC. The rearrangement uses TRBV18 and TRBJ2-7; the match to TRBD1 covers 9 bases. The CDR3 runs to 17 residues. In germline, CDR1 is KGHSH, CDR2 LQKENI. V lost 0 bases to trimming and J lost 3 bases; unmatched junction nucleotides: 9.